This is a list of T cell receptor beta chains from one sample in a study of T cells in Graves' hyperthyroidism and ophthalmopathy. Each CDR3 protein is one row after TCRdb ran MiXCR on the multiplex PCR reads. The sample comprises fewer than 45,000 distinct CDR3 sequences, roughly 49% of which are singletons, and approximately 6.2% rests with the top ten. What was sequenced was blood. The receptors stem from a woman in her 50s with Graves' hyperthyroidism that later progressed to Graves' ophthalmopathy. Both conserved end residues are part of each CDR3.

V gene: TRBV20-1
J gene: TRBJ2-7
CDR3 protein: CSARDRDRGHEQYF

V gene: TRBV20-1
J gene: TRBJ2-7
CDR3 protein: CSARDLTGEVREQYF

V gene: TRBV10-3
J gene: TRBJ1-5
CDR3 protein: CAISAGAGGPNEPQHF

V gene: TRBV5-4
J gene: TRBJ2-7
CDR3 protein: CASSIGTMSSYEQYF

V gene: TRBV12-3/TRBV12-4
J gene: TRBJ1-5
CDR3 protein: CASSTGPNQPQHF

V gene: TRBV7-9
J gene: TRBJ2-3
CDR3 protein: CASSLRLAGGPLFLYEQYF

V gene: TRBV30
J gene: TRBJ1-3
CDR3 protein: CAWTRDRGYGNTIYF

V gene: TRBV5-4
J gene: TRBJ2-3
CDR3 protein: CASSLVASGGNNEQYF

V gene: TRBV20-1
J gene: TRBJ2-3
CDR3 protein: CSAHRDYSTDTQYF

V gene: TRBV11-2
J gene: TRBJ2-7
CDR3 protein: CASSYGTGVAEQYF

V gene: TRBV19
J gene: TRBJ2-7
CDR3 protein: CASSMASGTYEQYF

V gene: TRBV11-3
J gene: TRBJ2-7
CDR3 protein: CASSSRAAYEQYF

V gene: TRBV12-3/TRBV12-4
J gene: TRBJ2-2
CDR3 protein: CASSPGTSGVTGELFF

V gene: TRBV6-2/TRBV6-3
J gene: TRBJ2-1
CDR3 protein: CASSLSMNEQFF

V gene: TRBV20-1
J gene: TRBJ2-7
CDR3 protein: CSARLAGGPYEQYF

V gene: TRBV7-2
J gene: TRBJ2-5
CDR3 protein: CASSEGQVEAQYF

V gene: TRBV29-1
J gene: TRBJ2-7
CDR3 protein: CSARDTGSYEQYF

V gene: TRBV6-1
J gene: TRBJ2-1
CDR3 protein: CASFRATFF

V gene: TRBV6-6
J gene: TRBJ1-1
CDR3 protein: CASSHGVTEKEAFF

V gene: TRBV5-5
J gene: TRBJ1-1
CDR3 protein: CASIQALMNTEAFF